This TCR beta chain was captured by sequencing in a study of control samples from healthy donors and cancer patients. Assay: immunoSEQ multiplex PCR; the TCRdb copy retains only in-frame clones and omits some. The sample has about 61,000 clones, about 90% seen once. Germline CDR1 MGHRA, CDR2 YSYEKL. The CDR3 is 18 residues long. V shed 1 base and J shed 0 bases, with 16 bases lying between them. This chain uses TRBV4-1 with TRBJ1-5, with a possible D match to TRBD1 (5 bases). The sequenced sample consisted of PBMCs. The sequence came from a man aged 55-75 years with colorectal cancer. The CDR3 region is CASSQAYSREGSNQPQHF. The CDR3 bases are TGCGCCAGCAGCCAAGCCTACTCCAGGGAGGGTAGCAATCAGCCCCAGCATTTT.